What follows are 5 T cell receptor beta chains derived from one specimen sequenced in a study of T-cell memory formation after mild COVID-19. TCRdb reprocessed the 5' RACE reads via MiXCR and lists one record per CDR3 protein. The data hold 390,000 or so distinct CDR3 sequences, with approximately 16% observed a single time. Sequencing input: PBMCs or a T cell subset sorted from them (not recorded which). The receptors come from a man between 18 and 29 years old who had mild COVID-19 (a few samples of this study predate the infection). Cell type and time point are not known.

The V gene is TRBV7-2, the J gene TRBJ1-1; D gene ambiguous. The CDR3 contains 14 residues. The germline V and J ends were trimmed by 3 bases and 6 bases, with 14 bases remaining between them. Germline CDR1 SGHTA, CDR2 FQGNSA. CDR3 in amino acids: CASSFYSDMAEAFF. CDR3 nucleotide sequence: TGTGCCAGCAGCTTTTACTCCGACATGGCTGAAGCTTTCTTT.

The chain links TRBV5-1 to TRBJ2-3; D perhaps matches TRBD1 (5 bases). The CDR3 is made up of 16 amino acids. CDR1 SGHRS and CDR2 YFSETQ come from the germline V gene. Trimming left V 4 bases short and J 4 bases short, with 19 bases between. The CDR3 loop is CASSPVSRTNPDTQYF. Here the CDR3 DNA reads TGCGCCAGCAGCCCGGTGTCGCGGACAAATCCAGATACGCAGTATTTT. The full variable domain, with the rest looked up from reference TRBV5-1 and TRBJ2-3, is KAGVTQTPRYLIKTRGQQVTLSCSPISGHRSVSWYQQTPGQGLQFLFEYFSETQRNKGNFPGRFSGRQFSNSRSEMNVSTLELGDSALYLCASSPVSRTNPDTQYFGPGTRLTVL.

The chain recombines TRBV7-3 with TRBJ2-5; D is unresolved. CDR3 length: 14 amino acids. Germline V gene sequence: CDR1 SGHTA, CDR2 FQGTGA. V gave up 0 bases and J gave up 3 bases, with 8 bases separating them. CDR3 coding DNA: TGTGCCAGCAGCTTAACCGGTCTAGAAGAGACCCAGTACTTC. Its protein product is CASSLTGLEETQYF.

This clonotype was counted between two and nine times. The chain is built from TRBV6-2 or TRBV6-3 and TRBJ2-5; 8 bases are shared with TRBD2. Germline trimming cut 2 bases from V and 5 bases from J; bases unmatched to any gene: 10. Per the germline V gene, CDR1 is MNHEY and CDR2 is SVGEGT. The CDR3 has 16 residues. The CDR3 nucleotides read TGTGCCAGCAGTTACGGTCGGGTAAGCGGGAGTGAGACCCAGTACTTC. This translates into CASSYGRVSGSETQYF.

This clonotype was seen a few times. This chain joins TRBV4-1 and TRBJ2-7; D remains ambiguous. This CDR3 contains 12 residues. V was pared by 8 bases and J by 4 bases, with 12 bases between. CDR1 is MGHRA and CDR2 is YSYEKL in the germline V gene. The CDR3 nucleotides read TGCGCCAGCCGCGCCGGCGGTTACGAGCAGTACTTC. It specifies CASRAGGYEQYF.